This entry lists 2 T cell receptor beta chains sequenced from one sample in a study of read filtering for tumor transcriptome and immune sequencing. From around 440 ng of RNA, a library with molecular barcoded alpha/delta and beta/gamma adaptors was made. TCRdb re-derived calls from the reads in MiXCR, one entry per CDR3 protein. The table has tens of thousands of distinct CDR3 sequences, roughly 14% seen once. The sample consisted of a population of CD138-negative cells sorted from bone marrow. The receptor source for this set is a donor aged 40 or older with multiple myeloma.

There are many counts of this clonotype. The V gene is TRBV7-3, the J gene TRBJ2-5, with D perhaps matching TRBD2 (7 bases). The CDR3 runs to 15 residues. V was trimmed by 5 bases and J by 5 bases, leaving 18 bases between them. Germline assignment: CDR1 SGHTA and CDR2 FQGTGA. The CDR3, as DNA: TGTGCCAGCAGCCCAGAGGGGGGGCGCGGGGAGACCCAGTACTTC. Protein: CASSPEGGRGETQYF.

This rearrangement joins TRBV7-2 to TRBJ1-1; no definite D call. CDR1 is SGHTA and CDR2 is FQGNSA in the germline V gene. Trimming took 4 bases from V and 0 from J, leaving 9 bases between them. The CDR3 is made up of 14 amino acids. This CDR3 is CASSSLPMNTEAFF. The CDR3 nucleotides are TGTGCCAGCAGCTCTCTCCCCATGAACACTGAAGCTTTCTTT.